Ten or more counts support the clone carrying this TCR beta chain. Its antigen remains unidentified. MiXCR, applied by TCRdb to the multiplex PCR reads, yields one record per CDR3 protein. The sample shows 150,000 to 200,000 distinct CDR3 sequences, 30% to 40% of them seen only once. The data belong to a study of breast tumors, draining lymph nodes, adjacent tissues. Overall study findings and caveats: Data fit most tumor T cells coming from lymph node, expanding in tumor. Compared with basal-like, luminal-like tumors shared significantly more repertoire with nontumor tissue.

This CDR3 has 13 amino acids. Germline lookup yields CDR1 LNHDA and CDR2 SQIVND (reference sequence). V was clipped by 8 bases and J by 7 bases; unmatched bases: 6. Samples came from axillary lymph nodes draining the breast cancer. This sequence originates from a female donor with breast cancer. Some clones in this sample may be carry-over from other donors' samples. What was sequenced was axillary lymph node tissue. The chain links TRBV19 to TRBJ2-7, with TRBD1 matching 12 bases. The CDR3, as DNA: TGTGCCAGTGGGGACAGGGGGCAGCAGGAGCAGTACTTC. Translating it yields CASGDRGQQEQYF. Supplemented by reference TRBV19 and TRBJ2-7, the full variable domain reads DGGITQSPKYLFRKEGQNVTLSCEQNLNHDAMYWYRQDPGQGLRLIYYSQIVNDFQKGDIAEGYSVSREKKESFPLTVTSAQKNPTAFYLCASGDRGQQEQYFGPGTRLTVT.